This T cell receptor (beta chain) was recorded in a study of cytomegalovirus exposure and HLA in healthy donors. General study results and limits: TCR beta sequences numbering fewer than 20,000 were associated with HLA alleles at 0.05 false discovery rate in a later analysis. Later on, analysis showed that most CMV-associated TCR beta chains appeared to be HLA-restricted. When the data were analyzed later, several of the most significant clusters appeared to be linked to common viral pathogens.

A word on this clone: Its matching antigen is unknown.

The V gene lost 1 base and the J gene lost 10 bases, with 11 bases spanning the gap. This CDR3 comprises 14 residues. The V gene's germline CDR1 is LGHNA and CDR2 YSLEER. The PCR was carried out with 60 Vbeta primers and 13 Jbeta primers. This table comes from immunoSEQ multiplex PCR, and its TCRdb copy is limited to in-frame clones, with some not included. Here the sample spans some 200,000 clones, roughly 80% being singletons. This chain uses TRBV4-3 with TRBJ1-6; no firm D call. The receptor's source is a man between 40 and 49 years old in good health and CMV-seropositive. Sample: PBMCs. This CDR3 is CASSQGRLSSPLHF. The CDR3 bases are TGCGCCAGCAGCCAAGGGCGGCTCAGCTCACCCCTCCACTTT.